The rows below give T cell receptor beta chains drawn from one sample of a study of CD8 T cells in ankylosing spondylitis. TCRdb used MiXCR to reprocess the 5' RACE reads, holding one entry per CDR3 protein. The sample records 85,000 to 100,000 distinct CDR3 sequences, approximately 9% being singletons. Sequencing input: blood, either unsorted or a sorted T cell fraction (not recorded which). The receptors stem from a male donor with ankylosing spondylitis or in good health (not recorded which). Both conserved end residues are trimmed from each CDR3. Not every row has a clone size; where given, it reads once, few, many or a size class.

CDR3 protein: ASSLSSNEQY; J gene: TRBJ2-7; CDR3 length: 10; V gene: TRBV28; clone size: many
CDR3 protein: ASSDSARGSYNEQF; J gene: TRBJ2-1; CDR3 length: 14; V gene: TRBV25-1; clone size: many
CDR3 protein: ASSKDRYSNQPQH; J gene: TRBJ1-5; CDR3 length: 13; V gene: TRBV19; clone size: -
CDR3 protein: ASSLGAIRSTDTQY; J gene: TRBJ2-3; CDR3 length: 14; V gene: TRBV5-1; clone size: many
CDR3 protein: ASSLTDDPRDGEETQY; J gene: TRBJ2-5; CDR3 length: 16; V gene: TRBV12-3/TRBV12-4; clone size: many
CDR3 protein: ASSQDYKLAGIEQY; J gene: TRBJ2-7; CDR3 length: 14; V gene: TRBV4-2; clone size: many
CDR3 protein: ASSLPSISSYNEQF; J gene: TRBJ2-1; CDR3 length: 14; V gene: TRBV27; clone size: many
CDR3 protein: SARVGSVETQY; J gene: TRBJ2-5; CDR3 length: 11; V gene: TRBV20-1; clone size: many
CDR3 protein: ASSPRRVTEAF; J gene: TRBJ1-1; CDR3 length: 11; V gene: TRBV12-3/TRBV12-4; clone size: many
CDR3 protein: ASSLVPGAVGANVLT; J gene: TRBJ2-6; CDR3 length: 15; V gene: TRBV7-3; clone size: -
CDR3 protein: ASSFRQGRNTIY; J gene: TRBJ1-3; CDR3 length: 12; V gene: TRBV7-2; clone size: -
CDR3 protein: ASSPGTGDYEQY; J gene: TRBJ2-7; CDR3 length: 12; V gene: TRBV2; clone size: many
CDR3 protein: SAKLAGNTIY; J gene: TRBJ1-3; CDR3 length: 10; V gene: TRBV20-1; clone size: many
CDR3 protein: ASSLGGQYNEQF; J gene: TRBJ2-1; CDR3 length: 12; V gene: TRBV28; clone size: many
CDR3 protein: ASSLLWDMRVGTQY; J gene: TRBJ2-5; CDR3 length: 14; V gene: TRBV5-5; clone size: many
CDR3 protein: ASSLGTGPSYEQY; J gene: TRBJ2-7; CDR3 length: 13; V gene: TRBV7-2; clone size: -
CDR3 protein: ASSLVRQGNEQY; J gene: TRBJ2-7; CDR3 length: 12; V gene: TRBV28; clone size: many
CDR3 protein: ASNDAGAYEQY; J gene: TRBJ2-7; CDR3 length: 11; V gene: TRBV28; clone size: many
CDR3 protein: SAPPWETGTSYNEQF; J gene: TRBJ2-1; CDR3 length: 15; V gene: TRBV20-1; clone size: many
CDR3 protein: ASSLTRTVSGANVLT; J gene: TRBJ2-6; CDR3 length: 15; V gene: TRBV5-1; clone size: many
CDR3 protein: SVGQGIYEQY; J gene: TRBJ2-7; CDR3 length: 10; V gene: TRBV29-1; clone size: many
CDR3 protein: ASSGQGWNTEAF; J gene: TRBJ1-1; CDR3 length: 12; V gene: TRBV5-1; clone size: many
CDR3 protein: ASSLYFVGGGSYEQY; J gene: TRBJ2-7; CDR3 length: 15; V gene: TRBV27; clone size: many
CDR3 protein: ASSDGDSLSYEQY; J gene: TRBJ2-7; CDR3 length: 13; V gene: TRBV7-2; clone size: -
CDR3 protein: ASSEDDSSGANVLT; J gene: TRBJ2-6; CDR3 length: 14; V gene: TRBV5-1; clone size: -
CDR3 protein: ASSPGPPYEQY; J gene: TRBJ2-7; CDR3 length: 11; V gene: TRBV7-2; clone size: -
CDR3 protein: ASSRAGGPRREQF; J gene: TRBJ2-1; CDR3 length: 13; V gene: TRBV6-1; clone size: many
CDR3 protein: SAAPSGKRYTGELF; J gene: TRBJ2-2; CDR3 length: 14; V gene: TRBV20-1; clone size: -
CDR3 protein: ASSPGTSREKLF; J gene: TRBJ1-4; CDR3 length: 12; V gene: TRBV28; clone size: many
CDR3 protein: ASSTTGSGANVLT; J gene: TRBJ2-6; CDR3 length: 13; V gene: TRBV12-3/TRBV12-4; clone size: few
CDR3 protein: ASAKEQQAKNIQY; J gene: TRBJ2-4; CDR3 length: 13; V gene: TRBV7-9; clone size: many
CDR3 protein: ASSLDRINYGYT; J gene: TRBJ1-2; CDR3 length: 12; V gene: TRBV5-5; clone size: few
CDR3 protein: ASSLGQDKNIQY; J gene: TRBJ2-4; CDR3 length: 12; V gene: TRBV5-1; clone size: few
CDR3 protein: ASSLVGGPTDTQY; J gene: TRBJ2-3; CDR3 length: 13; V gene: TRBV12-3/TRBV12-4; clone size: many
CDR3 protein: ATQRTGLVETQY; J gene: TRBJ2-5; CDR3 length: 12; V gene: TRBV28; clone size: many
CDR3 protein: ASSLPGDNSPLH; J gene: TRBJ1-6; CDR3 length: 12; V gene: TRBV5-1; clone size: many
CDR3 protein: ASSLLQGLAGYGYT; J gene: TRBJ1-2; CDR3 length: 14; V gene: TRBV28; clone size: many
CDR3 protein: ASSFDRRSYEQY; J gene: TRBJ2-7; CDR3 length: 12; V gene: TRBV28; clone size: many
CDR3 protein: ASSPGTGYSGANVLT; J gene: TRBJ2-6; CDR3 length: 15; V gene: TRBV27; clone size: many
CDR3 protein: ARSLGTGIYEQY; J gene: TRBJ2-7; CDR3 length: 12; V gene: TRBV5-3; clone size: many
CDR3 protein: ASSLATGRGSPLH; J gene: TRBJ1-6; CDR3 length: 13; V gene: TRBV7-2; clone size: many
CDR3 protein: ASSLRGTGVGNTIY; J gene: TRBJ1-3; CDR3 length: 14; V gene: TRBV28; clone size: many
CDR3 protein: ASSFEAAGTQY; J gene: TRBJ2-5; CDR3 length: 11; V gene: TRBV7-2; clone size: few
CDR3 protein: ASSLALGSLEETQY; J gene: TRBJ2-5; CDR3 length: 14; V gene: TRBV7-9; clone size: few
CDR3 protein: ASSLGVRGSGSDTQY; J gene: TRBJ2-3; CDR3 length: 15; V gene: TRBV7-3; clone size: few
CDR3 protein: ASSGSGERAGELF; J gene: TRBJ2-2; CDR3 length: 13; V gene: TRBV9; clone size: -
CDR3 protein: SASEGREVAEAF; J gene: TRBJ1-1; CDR3 length: 12; V gene: TRBV20-1; clone size: many
CDR3 protein: ASSARVGKETQY; J gene: TRBJ2-5; CDR3 length: 12; V gene: TRBV12-3/TRBV12-4; clone size: many
CDR3 protein: ASSHLDRGGANVLT; J gene: TRBJ2-6; CDR3 length: 14; V gene: TRBV2; clone size: many
CDR3 protein: SARDGGLGTDTQY; J gene: TRBJ2-3; CDR3 length: 13; V gene: TRBV20-1; clone size: -
CDR3 protein: SVRGGLNQPQH; J gene: TRBJ1-5; CDR3 length: 11; V gene: TRBV29-1; clone size: -